Listed below are T cell receptor beta chains from one sample, sequenced in a study of blood T cell repertoires in COVID-19. Profiled with immunoSEQ multiplex PCR; TCRdb holds only in-frame clones, not every one. This repertoire shows over 150,000 clones, around 80% found once; its top ten account for 7.3%. The sample taken for sequencing was PBMCs or T cells enriched from blood (not recorded which). The source is a man aged 50 or older who had recovered from COVID-19. Both conserved end residues are part of each CDR3. Each record gives: D gene, J gene, clone size, V gene, CDR3 protein, CDR3 DNA. A D gene is named only where the DNA matches it firmly. Not all rows give a size; the values are once, few, many and, for expanded clones, a class.

d_gene: TRBD1; j_gene: TRBJ1-2; abundance: few; v_gene: TRBV18; CDR3aa: CASSATGQGPTNYGYTF; CDR3nt: TGTGCCAGCTCAGCTACAGGACAGGGCCCTACTAACTATGGCTACACCTTC
d_gene: .; j_gene: TRBJ2-7; abundance: .; v_gene: TRBV19; CDR3aa: CASSPGQTYEQYF; CDR3nt: TGTGCCAGTAGTCCCGGACAGACCTACGAGCAGTACTTC
d_gene: TRBD2; j_gene: TRBJ2-5; abundance: .; v_gene: TRBV7-8; CDR3aa: CASSFPSGGASETQYF; CDR3nt: TGTGCCAGCAGCTTCCCCAGCGGGGGGGCCAGTGAGACCCAGTACTTC
d_gene: .; j_gene: TRBJ2-7; abundance: .; v_gene: TRBV3-1/TRBV3-2; CDR3aa: CASSQDGEQYF; CDR3nt: TGTGCCAGCAGCCAAGACGGGGAGCAGTACTTC
d_gene: TRBD2; j_gene: TRBJ2-1; abundance: .; v_gene: TRBV19; CDR3aa: CASSILYSRTSGGHEQFF; CDR3nt: TGTGCCAGTAGTATCCTCTACTCCCGGACTAGCGGGGGCCATGAGCAGTTCTTC
d_gene: .; j_gene: TRBJ1-4; abundance: .; v_gene: TRBV19; CDR3aa: CASTDGGRSNEKLFF; CDR3nt: TGTGCCAGTACTGATGGGGGGAGGTCTAATGAAAAACTGTTTTTT
d_gene: TRBD1; j_gene: TRBJ1-1; abundance: .; v_gene: TRBV19; CDR3aa: CASSSGGGTEAFF; CDR3nt: TGTGCCAGTAGTTCAGGGGGCGGCACTGAAGCTTTCTTT
d_gene: TRBD1; j_gene: TRBJ1-3; abundance: few; v_gene: TRBV6-5; CDR3aa: CASSPRGRSGNTIYF; CDR3nt: TGTGCCAGCAGCCCCAGGGGGCGCTCAGGAAACACCATATATTTT
d_gene: .; j_gene: TRBJ1-3; abundance: .; v_gene: TRBV4-3; CDR3aa: CASSQDNGGGNTIYF; CDR3nt: TGCGCCAGCAGCCAAGATAACGGGGGTGGAAACACCATATATTTT
d_gene: .; j_gene: TRBJ2-3; abundance: .; v_gene: TRBV5-1; CDR3aa: CASNLGLGGQASTDTQYF; CDR3nt: TGCGCCAGCAACTTGGGCCTCGGTGGGCAGGCAAGCACAGATACGCAGTATTTT
d_gene: TRBD2; j_gene: TRBJ2-7; abundance: many; v_gene: TRBV27; CDR3aa: CASSLTGTSGSYEQYF; CDR3nt: TGTGCCAGCAGTTTAACTGGGACTAGCGGTTCCTACGAGCAGTACTTC
d_gene: .; j_gene: TRBJ1-4; abundance: .; v_gene: TRBV19; CDR3aa: CASTRRGSRTNEKLFF; CDR3nt: TGTGCCAGTACGAGGAGGGGCTCTCGCACTAATGAAAAACTGTTTTTT
d_gene: TRBD1; j_gene: TRBJ1-2; abundance: .; v_gene: TRBV4-1; CDR3aa: CASSQGFGQGSGYTF; CDR3nt: TGCGCCAGCAGCCAAGGTTTCGGACAGGGGTCCGGCTACACCTTC
d_gene: TRBD1; j_gene: TRBJ2-2; abundance: few; v_gene: TRBV19; CDR3aa: CASNPWDRGDTGELFF; CDR3nt: TGTGCCAGTAACCCCTGGGACAGGGGGGACACCGGGGAGCTGTTTTTT
d_gene: TRBD1; j_gene: TRBJ1-6; abundance: .; v_gene: TRBV5-1; CDR3aa: CASSSRTGQGRVSSPLHF; CDR3nt: TGCGCCAGCAGCTCCCGGACAGGCCAAGGAAGGGTTAGCTCACCCCTCCACTTT
d_gene: .; j_gene: TRBJ1-1; abundance: .; v_gene: TRBV28; CDR3aa: CASSLLTGGAFF; CDR3nt: TGTGCCAGCAGTTTATTGACAGGTGGCGCTTTCTTT
d_gene: .; j_gene: TRBJ1-3; abundance: .; v_gene: TRBV10-3; CDR3aa: CAIMAGAGNTIYF; CDR3nt: TGTGCCATCATGGCAGGGGCTGGAAACACCATATATTTT
d_gene: .; j_gene: TRBJ1-6; abundance: .; v_gene: TRBV1; CDR3aa: CTIPGQGLGSPLHF; CDR3nt: TGCACCATTCCGGGACAGGGGCTAGGATCACCCCTCCACTTT
d_gene: TRBD2; j_gene: TRBJ2-7; abundance: .; v_gene: TRBV20-1; CDR3aa: CSASVGLAINSEQYF; CDR3nt: TGCAGTGCTAGTGTGGGACTAGCGATTAACAGCGAGCAGTACTTC
d_gene: .; j_gene: TRBJ2-3; abundance: .; v_gene: TRBV6-2/TRBV6-3; CDR3aa: CASSYSLDTDTQYF; CDR3nt: TGTGCCAGCAGTTACTCACTAGACACAGATACGCAGTATTTT
d_gene: TRBD1; j_gene: TRBJ1-5; abundance: few; v_gene: TRBV19; CDR3aa: CASSTGTGRGQPQHF; CDR3nt: TGTGCCAGTAGTACCGGGACAGGGAGGGGTCAGCCCCAGCATTTT
d_gene: .; j_gene: TRBJ1-2; abundance: few; v_gene: TRBV7-2; CDR3aa: CASSSRGPYGYTF; CDR3nt: TGTGCCAGCAGTAGCAGGGGTCCCTATGGCTACACCTTC
d_gene: .; j_gene: TRBJ2-5; abundance: .; v_gene: TRBV7-9; CDR3aa: CASSLGGTLVQETQYF; CDR3nt: TGTGCCAGCAGCTTAGGGGGGACTTTGGTTCAAGAGACCCAGTACTTC
d_gene: TRBD1; j_gene: TRBJ1-1; abundance: once; v_gene: TRBV3-1/TRBV3-2; CDR3aa: CASSWDRGQKAFF; CDR3nt: TGTGCCAGCAGCTGGGATAGGGGACAGAAAGCTTTCTTT
d_gene: TRBD1; j_gene: TRBJ1-2; abundance: .; v_gene: TRBV18; CDR3aa: CASSPPSQGNYGYTF; CDR3nt: TGTGCCAGCTCACCTCCTTCACAGGGGAACTATGGCTACACCTTC
d_gene: .; j_gene: TRBJ1-1; abundance: .; v_gene: TRBV11-2; CDR3aa: CASSKRENMNTEAFF; CDR3nt: TGTGCCAGCAGCAAAAGGGAGAATATGAACACTGAAGCTTTCTTT
d_gene: TRBD1; j_gene: TRBJ1-6; abundance: .; v_gene: TRBV11-2; CDR3aa: CASSFRTGTGSSYNSPLHF; CDR3nt: TGTGCCAGCAGCTTCAGAACCGGGACAGGGAGCTCCTATAATTCACCCCTCCACTTT
d_gene: .; j_gene: TRBJ1-3; abundance: .; v_gene: TRBV30; CDR3aa: CAWSVRGASGNTIYF; CDR3nt: TGTGCCTGGAGTGTACGGGGGGCCTCTGGAAACACCATATATTTT
d_gene: .; j_gene: TRBJ1-6; abundance: .; v_gene: TRBV10-3; CDR3aa: CAISEDRNSPLHF; CDR3nt: TGTGCCATCAGTGAGGACAGGAATTCACCCCTCCACTTT
d_gene: TRBD1; j_gene: TRBJ1-1; abundance: .; v_gene: TRBV30; CDR3aa: CAGHRGGNTEAFF; CDR3nt: TGTGCCGGTCACAGGGGGGGGAACACTGAAGCTTTCTTT
d_gene: TRBD2; j_gene: TRBJ2-7; abundance: .; v_gene: TRBV9; CDR3aa: CASSVKASGETTYEQYF; CDR3nt: TGTGCCAGCAGCGTAAAGGCTAGCGGGGAAACTACCTACGAGCAGTACTTC
d_gene: .; j_gene: TRBJ1-2; abundance: .; v_gene: TRBV6-5; CDR3aa: CASSGTLGGYTF; CDR3nt: TGTGCCAGCAGCGGGACATTAGGCGGCTACACCTTC
d_gene: .; j_gene: TRBJ1-1; abundance: .; v_gene: TRBV7-3; CDR3aa: CASSLWVGAGGGPTEAFF; CDR3nt: TGTGCCAGCAGCTTATGGGTAGGGGCGGGTGGAGGGCCCACTGAAGCTTTCTTT
d_gene: TRBD2; j_gene: TRBJ2-3; abundance: .; v_gene: TRBV5-1; CDR3aa: CASGRGAHGDTQYF; CDR3nt: TGCGCCAGCGGGCGGGGGGCGCATGGAGATACGCAGTATTTT
d_gene: .; j_gene: TRBJ1-4; abundance: .; v_gene: TRBV18; CDR3aa: CASSPDSKLFF; CDR3nt: TGTGCCAGCTCACCGGACAGTAAACTGTTTTTT
d_gene: .; j_gene: TRBJ1-2; abundance: .; v_gene: TRBV19; CDR3aa: CASSIDGRYGYTF; CDR3nt: TGTGCCAGTAGTATCGATGGGCGTTATGGCTACACCTTC
d_gene: TRBD1; j_gene: TRBJ2-2; abundance: .; v_gene: TRBV25-1; CDR3aa: CASGGTGFTGELFF; CDR3nt: TGTGCCAGCGGCGGGACAGGGTTCACCGGGGAGCTGTTTTTT
d_gene: .; j_gene: TRBJ2-1; abundance: few; v_gene: TRBV2; CDR3aa: CASRRAGEQFF; CDR3nt: TGTGCCAGCAGGCGTGCGGGCGAGCAGTTCTTC
d_gene: .; j_gene: TRBJ2-2; abundance: .; v_gene: TRBV3-1/TRBV3-2; CDR3aa: CASSDGGLYTGELFF; CDR3nt: TGTGCCAGCAGCGACGGGGGGCTATACACCGGGGAGCTGTTTTTT
d_gene: .; j_gene: TRBJ2-7; abundance: many; v_gene: TRBV5-6; CDR3aa: CASSGSSYSYEQYF; CDR3nt: TGTGCCAGCAGCGGTAGCTCCTACTCCTACGAGCAGTACTTC
d_gene: .; j_gene: TRBJ2-3; abundance: .; v_gene: TRBV11-2; CDR3aa: CASSLLSGGSVLGQYF; CDR3nt: TGTGCCAGCAGCTTGTTATCTGGGGGCTCGGTCCTGGGGCAGTATTTT
d_gene: .; j_gene: TRBJ2-5; abundance: .; v_gene: TRBV11-2; CDR3aa: CASSLDLSPETQYF; CDR3nt: TGTGCCAGCAGCTTAGATCTGAGTCCCGAGACCCAGTACTTC
d_gene: TRBD2; j_gene: TRBJ2-5; abundance: .; v_gene: TRBV6-1; CDR3aa: CASSDGLLRGGRETQYF; CDR3nt: TGTGCCAGCAGTGACGGACTATTGCGGGGGGGCCGGGAGACCCAGTACTTC
d_gene: TRBD2; j_gene: TRBJ2-1; abundance: once; v_gene: TRBV3-1/TRBV3-2; CDR3aa: CASISGTSGGNEQFF; CDR3nt: TGTGCCAGCATCTCAGGGACTAGCGGGGGAAATGAGCAGTTCTTC
d_gene: .; j_gene: TRBJ1-5; abundance: .; v_gene: TRBV2; CDR3aa: CASSRTDNSNQPQHF; CDR3nt: TGTGCCAGCAGTAGGACAGATAATAGCAATCAGCCCCAGCATTTT
d_gene: .; j_gene: TRBJ2-3; abundance: once; v_gene: TRBV5-1; CDR3aa: CASSQGPPNTQYF; CDR3nt: TGCGCCAGCAGCCAGGGGCCCCCCAATACGCAGTATTTT
d_gene: .; j_gene: TRBJ1-1; abundance: .; v_gene: TRBV29-1; CDR3aa: CSVEDLRNTEAFF; CDR3nt: TGCAGCGTTGAAGATCTGAGGAACACTGAAGCTTTCTTT
d_gene: .; j_gene: TRBJ1-4; abundance: .; v_gene: TRBV18; CDR3aa: CASSPGAQGVEKLFF; CDR3nt: TGTGCCAGCTCACCGGGGGCCCAAGGAGTTGAAAAACTGTTTTTT
d_gene: TRBD1; j_gene: TRBJ1-1; abundance: .; v_gene: TRBV15; CDR3aa: CATSTSGTVNTEAFF; CDR3nt: TGTGCCACCAGCACTTCCGGGACAGTGAACACTGAAGCTTTCTTT
d_gene: .; j_gene: TRBJ1-2; abundance: .; v_gene: TRBV3-1/TRBV3-2; CDR3aa: CASSQTGNYGYTF; CDR3nt: TGTGCCAGCAGCCAGACAGGAAACTATGGCTACACCTTC
d_gene: TRBD1; j_gene: TRBJ1-2; abundance: once; v_gene: TRBV19; CDR3aa: CASRQGQAYIPNYGYTF; CDR3nt: TGTGCCAGTAGGCAGGGACAGGCTTATATTCCTAACTATGGCTACACCTTC
d_gene: .; j_gene: TRBJ2-7; abundance: .; v_gene: TRBV18; CDR3aa: CASSPGLHYEQYF; CDR3nt: TGTGCCAGCTCACCGGGCCTCCATTACGAGCAGTACTTC
d_gene: .; j_gene: TRBJ1-1; abundance: .; v_gene: TRBV7-9; CDR3aa: CASSLVSGKNTEAFF; CDR3nt: TGTGCCAGCAGCTTAGTCTCAGGGAAGAACACTGAAGCTTTCTTT
d_gene: TRBD1; j_gene: TRBJ2-1; abundance: .; v_gene: TRBV5-1; CDR3aa: CASSPGQEYNEQFF; CDR3nt: TGCGCCAGCAGCCCGGGACAGGAGTACAATGAGCAGTTCTTC